The next 10 T cell receptor beta chains were all read from a single sample in a study of blood T cell repertoires in COVID-19. Clones were read by immunoSEQ multiplex PCR, and TCRdb kept only the in-frame ones, dropping some. The sample includes roughly 100,000 clones, more than 70% of them seen just once. The sequencing sample was made of peripheral blood. These receptors were taken from an elderly woman with active COVID-19.

V usage is TRBV5-4 and J usage is TRBJ2-2, with 10 bases identical to TRBD1. Per the germline V gene, CDR1 is SGHNT and CDR2 is YYREEE (reference sequence). The V gene end was trimmed by 2 bases and the J gene end by 7 bases; junction bases not matched to a gene: 8. The CDR3 runs 16 residues. CDR3 amino acids: CASSLRQGARYGELFF. DNA for the CDR3: TGTGCCAGCAGCTTAAGACAGGGGGCGCGTTACGGGGAGCTGTTTTTT.

The chain has TRBV10-3 and TRBJ2-7, with D unclear. CDR1 is ENHRY and CDR2 is SYGVKD in the germline V gene. Trimming removed 4 bases from V and 0 bases from J, with 7 bases in between. The length of the CDR3 is 13 residues. The CDR3 spells CAISVLGSYEQYF. Here the CDR3 DNA reads TGTGCCATCAGTGTGCTAGGCTCCTACGAGCAGTACTTC.

This chain joins TRBV28 and TRBJ2-5; 7 nucleotides agree with TRBD1. Germline CDR1 reads MDHEN; CDR2 reads SYDVKM. Trimming at V came to 5 bases and at J to 3 bases, leaving 6 bases not matched to a gene. The CDR3 totals 14 residues. DNA for the CDR3: TGTGCCAGCAGTCACGGGACAGCAAAAGAGACCCAGTACTTC. Amino acid sequence: CASSHGTAKETQYF.

This chain uses TRBV3-1 (or the pseudogene TRBV3-2) with TRBJ2-7, with D hard to call. The CDR3 has 12 residues. From germline, CDR1 is LGHDT and CDR2 YNNKEL (reference sequence). Trimming removed 1 base at V and 3 bases at J, with 4 bases between. CDR3 loop: CASSQAVYEQYF. The DNA for the CDR3 is TGTGCCAGCAGCCAAGCGGTCTACGAGCAGTACTTC.

The V and J genes are TRBV5-5 and TRBJ2-5, with D maybe TRBD1 (7 bases). Trimming shortened V by 4 bases and J by 2 bases, and 12 bases separated the two germline ends. The CDR3 length is 14 residues. Germline loops: CDR1 SGHKS, CDR2 YYEKEE (reference sequence). CDR3 DNA sequence: TGTGCCAGCAGCGCGGGACAGTTACAAGAGACCCAGTACTTC. Protein sequence: CASSAGQLQETQYF.

The chain links TRBV7-9 to TRBJ2-1; 11 bases align to TRBD2. Germline values: CDR1 SEHNR, CDR2 FQNEAQ (reference sequence). Trimming removed 4 bases from V and 15 bases from J; junction bases left unmatched: 14. CDR3 length: 15 amino acids. Here the CDR3 DNA reads TGTGCCAGCAGCTCCGGACTAGCGGGTATAGGGCATCCGTTCTTC. This codes for CASSSGLAGIGHPFF.

V gene TRBV10-3 combines with J gene TRBJ2-1, with 7 bases lining up with TRBD2. This CDR3 has 13 residues. Trimming took 9 bases from V and 2 from J; bases not matched to a gene: 4. The V gene's germline CDR1 is ENHRY and CDR2 SYGVKD. DNA of the CDR3: TGTGCCATTGCTAGCGGAACCTACAATGAGCAGTTCTTC. Its translation is CAIASGTYNEQFF.

The rearrangement joins TRBV5-1 to TRBJ2-1, with D possibly being TRBD1 or TRBD2 (5 bases each). The V gene's germline CDR1 is SGHRS and CDR2 YFSETQ. This CDR3 region has 12 residues. V lost 4 bases to trimming and J lost 10 bases, with 12 bases between them. The CDR3 is CASSLGPREQFF. In DNA, the CDR3 is TGCGCCAGCAGCCTGGGACCGAGGGAGCAGTTCTTC.

The chain combines TRBV30 with TRBJ2-2; 16 bases agree with TRBD2. Germline V gives CDR1 GTSNPN, CDR2 SVGIG (reference sequence). The CDR3 is made up of 21 amino acids. The junction had 14 bases not matched to a gene; V was cut back by 4 bases and J by 0 bases. The chain's CDR3 is CAWTYTPGTSGRVANTGELFF. The CDR3 DNA sequence: TGTGCCTGGACTTATACCCCCGGGACTAGCGGGAGGGTAGCGAACACCGGGGAGCTGTTTTTT.

This clone came up once. CDR3 amino acids: CASSGHGGQETQYF. CDR3 coding DNA: TGTGCCAGCAGCGGTCACGGGGGCCAAGAGACCCAGTACTTC. The V and J genes are TRBV7-9 and TRBJ2-5; tentatively, D is TRBD2 (6 bases). This CDR3 contains 14 residues. V lost 5 bases to trimming and J lost 1 base, with 11 bases between them. The germline V gene encodes CDR1 SEHNR and CDR2 FQNEAQ (reference sequence).